This TCR beta chain was identified during a study of T cell repertoires in cytomegalovirus infection. Study-wide results and limits: HLA-C-restricted CMV-specific TCR beta clonotypes were dominant in the ex vivo response.

Comments on this clonotype: The antigen is not known.

V was pared by 3 bases and J by 2 bases, with 8 bases between. This CDR3 is 13 amino acids long. Germline CDR1 reads MNHNS; CDR2 reads SASEGT. TCRdb re-called the reads with MiXCR, one entry per CDR3 protein. Among roughly 760,000 distinct CDR3 sequences listed, approximately 40% were seen once. The receptor was isolated from a human donor in good health (CMV status not recorded). Some clones in this sample may be carry-over from other donors' samples. Sequencing was done on a sample of PBMCs. The genes are TRBV6-1 and TRBJ2-7; D not certain. CDR3 DNA: TGTGCCAGCAGTGAGACCCAACCCTACGAGCAGTACTTC. Residues: CASSETQPYEQYF.